This T cell receptor (beta chain) appears in the sequencing data of a study of neoadjuvant anti-PD-1 for oral cavity cancer. The CDR3 runs to 15 residues. Germline trimming cut 6 bases from V and 8 bases from J; bases unmatched to any gene: 11. Germline CDR1 is SNHLY and CDR2 is FYNNEI. TCRdb keeps only in-frame clones here, not all; method: immunoSEQ multiplex PCR. The table includes tens of thousands of clones, roughly 81% detected once. As to time point: after neoadjuvant nivolumab, at surgical resection. The rearrangement joins TRBV2 to TRBJ2-1, with 9 positions matching TRBD1. The sequencing here drew on PBMCs, taken after nivolumab (anti-PD-1) treatment. The source of this sequence is a person between 35 and 79 years old with oral cavity squamous cell carcinoma. The CDR3 DNA is TGTGCCAGCAGCCTCCGACAGGGGGTAGGCGATGAGCAGTTCTTC. Its translation: CASSLRQGVGDEQFF.